The 20 T cell receptor beta chains below were found in one sample sequenced in a study of T-cell reconstitution after alpha-beta-depleted transplantation in children. A TCRbeta library incorporating unique molecular identifiers was prepared. A single record per CDR3 protein comes from TCRdb applying MiXCR to the PCR reads. The sample carries about 78,000 distinct CDR3 sequences, over 12% recorded once. The sequencing here drew on PBMCs, mostly from graft donor cells, taken 180 days after TCRalphabeta/CD19-depleted stem cell transplant. Every receptor here comes from a male patient aged 2-10 years who had a stem cell transplant for acute lymphoblastic leukemia, so the T cells may come from the graft donor.

The V gene is TRBV6-1, the J gene TRBJ1-4; 8 bases match TRBD1. Losses at the gene ends were 6 bases for V and 11 bases for J; bases not matched to a gene: 17. The CDR3 consists of 16 residues. Germline values: CDR1 MNHNS, CDR2 SASEGT. CDR3 loop: CASRDRDRVGFDKLFF. The CDR3 region has the DNA TGTGCCAGCAGGGACAGGGATCGGGTCGGATTTGATAAACTGTTTTTT.

The J gene is TRBJ1-1, the V gene TRBV5-1; possibly TRBD1 for D (5 bases). CDR1 is SGHRS, CDR2 YFSETQ, per germline. This CDR3 comprises 19 residues. Trimming stripped 1 base from V and 5 bases from J, with 27 bases between. In DNA form, the CDR3 reads TGCGCCAGCAGCTTGCCTAGGGTAGAGGGGCCTCTGGTCCGGACTGAAGCTTTCTTT. Translated, it gives CASSLPRVEGPLVRTEAFF. Full variable domain (outside the CDR3, taken from reference TRBV5-1 and TRBJ1-1): KAGVTQTPRYLIKTRGQQVTLSCSPISGHRSVSWYQQTPGQGLQFLFEYFSETQRNKGNFPGRFSGRQFSNSRSEMNVSTLELGDSALYLCASSLPRVEGPLVRTEAFFGQGTRLTVV.

This clonotype was observed a few times. The chain employs TRBV7-2 and TRBJ2-2; 9 bases map to TRBD2. The CDR3 is 14 amino acids. Germline CDR1 SGHTA, CDR2 FQGNSA. After removal of 4 bases from V and 7 bases from J, the junction contained 4 bases not matched to a gene. The CDR3 DNA sequence: TGTGCCAGCAGCTCGGGACTAGCCGGCGGGGAGCTGTTTTTT. Protein: CASSSGLAGGELFF.

Ten or more counts support this clonotype. The genes are TRBV12-3 or TRBV12-4 and TRBJ2-5; D is perhaps TRBD2 (5 bases). Trimming removed 4 bases from V and 4 bases from J, with 13 bases in between. This CDR3 has 14 residues. The CDR3 here is CASSSIGGPETQYF. The CDR3 nucleotides read TGTGCCAGCAGTTCTATCGGAGGCCCAGAGACCCAGTACTTC.

The rearrangement links TRBV24-1 to TRBJ2-5; D is tentatively TRBD1 or TRBD2 (6 bases each). In germline, CDR1 is KGHDR, CDR2 SFDVKD. CDR3 length: 14 residues. V was shortened by 1 base and J by 5 bases, with 10 bases between the two germline ends. CDR3 residues: CATSDLGGTETQYF. The CDR3 nucleotides read TGTGCCACCAGTGATTTAGGGGGGACGGAGACCCAGTACTTC.

CDR3 DNA sequence: TGCGCCAGCACCGTTACCCCGACTAGTCGTCTCACAGATACGCAGTATTTT. Protein product: CASTVTPTSRLTDTQYF. The V call is TRBV5-1, the J call TRBJ2-3; D may be TRBD2 (6 bases). Trimming took 6 bases from V and 2 from J, leaving 22 bases between them. CDR3 length: 17 residues. CDR1 and CDR2 (germline): SGHRS, YFSETQ.

The chain joins TRBV7-2 to TRBJ2-5; TRBD1 matches at 7 bases. The CDR3 extends over 15 amino acids. V lost 5 bases and J lost 1; bases outside the gene matches: 7. Germline CDR1 is SGHTA and CDR2 is FQGNSA. As DNA, the CDR3 is TGTGCCAGCAGCCCCGGACAGGCCTTCCAAGAGACCCAGTACTTC. Encoded protein: CASSPGQAFQETQYF.

The chain recombines TRBV10-3 with TRBJ2-7; TRBD1 aligns across 10 bases. The CDR3 consists of 15 residues. CDR1 and CDR2 from the germline V gene are ENHRY and SYGVKD. V dropped 5 bases and J dropped 3; count of bases not matched to a gene: 7. The CDR3 reads CAISWPGQGVYEQYF. Here the CDR3 DNA reads TGTGCCATCAGTTGGCCCGGACAGGGGGTCTACGAGCAGTACTTC.

This clonotype was seen only a few times. CDR3: CASSLMSSEQYF. The CDR3 nucleotides are TGTGCCAGCAGCTTAATGTCTTCCGAGCAGTACTTC. V is TRBV7-6 and J is TRBJ2-7; D is unclear. The CDR3 runs 12 residues. Germline lookup yields CDR1 SGHVS and CDR2 FNYEAQ. Trimming removed 2 bases at V and 6 bases at J, with 8 bases between.

The gene calls are TRBV6-1 and TRBJ2-7; 10 bases align to TRBD2. CDR1 and CDR2 from the germline V gene are MNHNS and SASEGT. V shed 5 bases and J 5 bases; nucleotides not matched to a gene: 9. The CDR3 loop spans 15 amino acids. CDR3 coding DNA: TGTGCCAGCAGTCGAGCGGGGGGGCCGCAGGACGAGCAGTACTTC. This codes for CASSRAGGPQDEQYF.

J is TRBJ2-6 and V is TRBV5-1; D not certain. The CDR3 totals 16 residues. Per the germline V gene, CDR1 is SGHRS and CDR2 is YFSETQ. The germline V and J ends were trimmed by 2 bases and 0 bases, with 9 bases remaining between them. In DNA form, the CDR3 reads TGCGCCAGCAGCTTTAGGCGTTCCTCTGGGGCCAACGTCCTGACTTTC. Its protein is CASSFRRSSGANVLTF.

The chain recombines TRBV7-6 with TRBJ2-3, with D perhaps matching TRBD1 (6 bases). CDR3 size: 15 residues. The V gene lost 5 bases and the J gene lost 3 bases, with 15 bases spanning the gap. The V gene's germline CDR1 is SGHVS and CDR2 FNYEAQ. As DNA, the CDR3 is TGTGCCAGCAGCAAGAGGGGGAGTGGGACAGATACGCAGTATTTT. Translation: CASSKRGSGTDTQYF.

The sample holds a few counts of this clonotype. The rearrangement links TRBV13 to TRBJ2-7, with D maybe TRBD1 (6 bases). CDR3 length: 11 amino acids. Trimming pared 5 bases from V and 11 bases from J, leaving 13 bases between. From germline, CDR1 is PRHDT and CDR2 FYEKMQ (reference sequence). The CDR3 nucleotides are TGTGCCAGCAGCCTACAGGGTGTAGAGTACTTC. It is translated as CASSLQGVEYF.

The J gene is TRBJ2-5, the V gene TRBV15, with D unclear. V was trimmed by 0 bases and J by 2 bases, leaving 7 bases between them. The CDR3 sequence is 14 residues long. From germline, CDR1 is LNHNV and CDR2 YYDKDF (reference sequence). CDR3 residues: CATSRDGIQETQYF. The CDR3 DNA follows: TGTGCCACCAGCAGAGATGGCATTCAAGAGACCCAGTACTTC.

This clonotype came up a few times. The rearrangement links TRBV28 to TRBJ2-1; 10 nucleotides line up with TRBD2. CDR3 size: 14 residues. The trim removed 7 bases at V and 8 bases at J, leaving 8 bases unmatched. From germline, CDR1 is MDHEN and CDR2 SYDVKM. CDR3 sequence: CASNGLLAGDEQFF. CDR3 DNA sequence: TGTGCCAGCAACGGGCTCCTAGCGGGGGATGAGCAGTTCTTC.

The table lists this clonotype with a few counts. The chain uses TRBV11-2 and TRBJ2-3, with D tentatively TRBD2 (5 bases). V lost 1 base and J 0 bases, leaving 14 bases between the germline ends. CDR1 is SGHAT, CDR2 FQNNGV, per germline. The CDR3 length is 17 residues. The CDR3 DNA follows: TGTGCCAGCAGCTTAGGGCGGGCAGTCCTGAGCACAGATACGCAGTATTTT. Amino acids: CASSLGRAVLSTDTQYF.

The table lists this clonotype with many counts. The chain links TRBV4-3 to TRBJ2-5, with D tentatively TRBD1 or TRBD2 (5 bases each). The CDR3 length is 14 residues. Germline values: CDR1 LGHNA, CDR2 YSLEER. Trimming stripped 3 bases from V and 5 bases from J, with 13 bases between. CDR3 amino acids: CASSHRDRAETQYF. CDR3 DNA sequence: TGCGCCAGCAGCCACCGGGACCGGGCGGAGACCCAGTACTTC.

This clonotype was detected many times. The rearrangement uses TRBV6-5 and TRBJ2-7; D call uncertain. V lost 6 bases and J 5 bases, leaving 11 bases between the germline ends. The length of the CDR3 is 12 residues. Germline V gene lookup returns CDR1 MNHEY and CDR2 SVGAGI. The CDR3 is CASSRSRDEQYF. The DNA for the CDR3 is TGTGCCAGCAGCCGGAGTCGCGACGAGCAGTACTTC.

The chain links TRBV29-1 to TRBJ2-5; D perhaps matches TRBD1 (6 bases). Trimming removed 6 bases at V and 5 bases at J, with 16 bases between. The length of the CDR3 is 13 residues. CDR1 is SQVTM, CDR2 ANQGSEA, per germline. CDR3 sequence: CSVRYTGLETQYF. The CDR3 DNA sequence: TGCAGCGTGCGCTATACAGGGCTTGAGACCCAGTACTTC.

At least ten counts were recorded for this clonotype. The CDR3 loop reads CAIIVGDTGELFF. CDR3 DNA sequence: TGTGCCATCATAGTAGGGGATACCGGGGAGCTGTTTTTT. This sequence joins TRBV10-3 and TRBJ2-2; weak D call: TRBD1 (5 bases). Deletions cut 7 bases from V and 5 bases from J, with 11 bases between. Germline loops: CDR1 ENHRY, CDR2 SYGVKD. The CDR3 runs 13 residues.